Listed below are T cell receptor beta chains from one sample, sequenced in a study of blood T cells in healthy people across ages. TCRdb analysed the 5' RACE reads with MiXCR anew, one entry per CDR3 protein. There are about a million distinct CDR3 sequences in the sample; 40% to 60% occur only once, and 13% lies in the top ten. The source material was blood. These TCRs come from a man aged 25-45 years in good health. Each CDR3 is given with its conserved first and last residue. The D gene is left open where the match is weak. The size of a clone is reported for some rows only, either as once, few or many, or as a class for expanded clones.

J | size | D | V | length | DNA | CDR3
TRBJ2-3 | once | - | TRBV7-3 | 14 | TGTGCCGGCAGCTTAAGGTCCACACTGGATACGCAGTATTTT | CAGSLRSTLDTQYF
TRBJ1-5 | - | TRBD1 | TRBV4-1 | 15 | TGCGCCAGCAGCCCCCTGGACAGGGACAATCAGCCCCAGCATTTT | CASSPLDRDNQPQHF
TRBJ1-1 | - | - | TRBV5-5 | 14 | TGTGCCAGCAGCTGGAAGGGAGTGAACACTGAAGCTTTCTTT | CASSWKGVNTEAFF
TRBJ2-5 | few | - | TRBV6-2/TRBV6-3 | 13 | TGTGCCAGCAGTTCCTCGAACCAAGAGACCCAGTACTTC | CASSSSNQETQYF
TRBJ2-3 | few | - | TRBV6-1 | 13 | TGTGCCAGCAGTGAAAGGGGGAAAGATACGCAGTATTTT | CASSERGKDTQYF
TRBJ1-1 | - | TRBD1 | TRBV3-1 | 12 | TGTGCCAGCAGCCTGCCGGGACAGAAAGCTTTCTTT | CASSLPGQKAFF
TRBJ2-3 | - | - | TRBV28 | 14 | TGTGCCAGCGGAAGTCCAGGGGGCACAGATACGCAGTATTTT | CASGSPGGTDTQYF
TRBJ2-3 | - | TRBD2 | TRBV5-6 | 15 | TGTGCCAGCACCGCTAGCGGGGGTACCACAGATACGCAGTATTTT | CASTASGGTTDTQYF
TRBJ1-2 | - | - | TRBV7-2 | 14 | TGTGCCAGCAGCTTGGACAGCGACCACTATGGCTACACCTTC | CASSLDSDHYGYTF
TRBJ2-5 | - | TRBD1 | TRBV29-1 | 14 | TGCAGCGCTAGATCACAGGGGGCGCCGCAGACCCAGTACTTC | CSARSQGAPQTQYF
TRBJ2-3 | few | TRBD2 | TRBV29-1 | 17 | TGCAGCGTTGAAGATTCTGCGGGGGGTAAATATACAGATACGCAGTATTTT | CSVEDSAGGKYTDTQYF
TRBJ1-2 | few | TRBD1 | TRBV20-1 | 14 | TGCAGTGCTAGATACATCGGGACAGGGGAAGGCTACACCTTC | CSARYIGTGEGYTF
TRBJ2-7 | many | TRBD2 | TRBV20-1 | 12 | TGCAGTGCTAGACACCTAGCGGGAGATGAGTACTTC | CSARHLAGDEYF
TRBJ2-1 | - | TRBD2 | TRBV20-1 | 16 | TGCAGTGCTCCCGGGACTAGCGGGGGTCAATACAATGAGCAGTTCTTC | CSAPGTSGGQYNEQFF
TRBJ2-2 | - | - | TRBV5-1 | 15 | TGCGCCAGCAGCTTGTCAGGGGTGAGGACCGGGGAGCTGTTTTTT | CASSLSGVRTGELFF
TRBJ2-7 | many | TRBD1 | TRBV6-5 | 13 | TGTGCCAGCAGCCGGGGACAGAACTACGAGCAGTACTTC | CASSRGQNYEQYF
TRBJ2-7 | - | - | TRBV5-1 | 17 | TGCGCCAGCAGCTTGTCGGGACTAGGGGGCAGCTCCTACGAGCAGTACTTC | CASSLSGLGGSSYEQYF
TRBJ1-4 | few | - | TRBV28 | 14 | TGTGCCAGCAGTTTGACAGTCCAAAATGAAAAACTGTTTTTT | CASSLTVQNEKLFF
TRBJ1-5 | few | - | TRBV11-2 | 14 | TGTGCCAGCAGCTCCGGACAGCTCAATCAGCCCCAGCATTTT | CASSSGQLNQPQHF
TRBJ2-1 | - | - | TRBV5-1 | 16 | TGCGCCAGCAGCTTGGCGGGGGAGAGCCCCTACAATGAGCAGTTCTTC | CASSLAGESPYNEQFF
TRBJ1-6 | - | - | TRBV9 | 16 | TGTGCCAGCAGCGTAGAACCCAGCTCCGATCATTCACCCCTCCACTTT | CASSVEPSSDHSPLHF
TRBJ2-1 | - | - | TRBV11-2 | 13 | TGTGCCAGCAGCTTGGGGCTAGGGGTTGAGCAGTTCTTC | CASSLGLGVEQFF
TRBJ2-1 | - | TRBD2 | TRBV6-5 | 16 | TGTGCCAGCAGTTACACCCGTAGCGGGGGTTCGAATGAGCAGTTCTTC | CASSYTRSGGSNEQFF
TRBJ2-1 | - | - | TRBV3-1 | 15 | TGTGCCAGCAGCCAAGAGAAAGTGAGGGGAAATGAGCAGTTCTTC | CASSQEKVRGNEQFF
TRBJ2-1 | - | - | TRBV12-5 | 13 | TGTGCTAGTGGCTTCCCCCCTTACAATGAGCAGTTCTTC | CASGFPPYNEQFF
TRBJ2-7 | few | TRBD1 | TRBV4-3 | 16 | TGCGCCAGCAGCCAATCATGGACAGGGGGCCAGTACGAGCAGTACTTC | CASSQSWTGGQYEQYF
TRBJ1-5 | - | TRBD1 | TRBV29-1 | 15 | TGCAGCGTGGGACAGGGTCTTTCGGGAAATCAGCCCCAGCATTTT | CSVGQGLSGNQPQHF
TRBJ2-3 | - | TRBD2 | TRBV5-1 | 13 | TGCGCCAGCATAGCGGGGGGGCAAGATACGCAGTATTTT | CASIAGGQDTQYF
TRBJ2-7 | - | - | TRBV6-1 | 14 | TGTGCCAGCAGCCCGGGGGGCTTCACCTACGAGCAGTACTTC | CASSPGGFTYEQYF
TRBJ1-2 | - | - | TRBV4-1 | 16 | TGCGCCAGCAGCCTGACGACCGAAGTAAGGAGCTATGGCTACACCTTC | CASSLTTEVRSYGYTF
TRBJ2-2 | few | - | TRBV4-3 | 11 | TGTGCCAGCAGCCAAGCCGGGGAGCTGTTTTTT | CASSQAGELFF
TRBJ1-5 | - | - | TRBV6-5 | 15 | TGTGCCAGCAGTCCTTTGGACGGATGGACCTCGCCCCAGCATTTT | CASSPLDGWTSPQHF
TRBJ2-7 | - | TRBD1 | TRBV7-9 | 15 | TGTGCCAGCAGCTCCAGACAGGGTTCCTACAATGAGCAGTACTTC | CASSSRQGSYNEQYF
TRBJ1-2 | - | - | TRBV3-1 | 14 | TGTGCCAGCAGCCAGAGTGAAGGGAACTATGGCTACACCTTC | CASSQSEGNYGYTF
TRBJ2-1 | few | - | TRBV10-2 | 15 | TGCGCCAGCAGTGCGCCAGACCTCCTTGGGAATGAGCAGTTCTTC | CASSAPDLLGNEQFF
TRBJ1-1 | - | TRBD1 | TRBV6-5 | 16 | TGTGCCAGCAGTTACCGTCGAACGACAGGGTACACTGAAGCTTTCTTT | CASSYRRTTGYTEAFF
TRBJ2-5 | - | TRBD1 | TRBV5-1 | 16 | TGCGCCGGCAGCTTGGCCGTGACAGGGAAGGCAGAGACCCAGTACTTC | CAGSLAVTGKAETQYF
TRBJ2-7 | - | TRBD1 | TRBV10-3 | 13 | TGTGCCATCAGGGGGACAGGGAACGATGAGCAGTACTTC | CAIRGTGNDEQYF
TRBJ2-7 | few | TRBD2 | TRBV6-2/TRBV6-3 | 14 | TGTGCCAGCGCTACTAGCGGGGCTCCCTACGAGCAGTACTTC | CASATSGAPYEQYF
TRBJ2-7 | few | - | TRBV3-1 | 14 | TGTGCCAGCAGCCAACAGACAGGCACCTACGAGCAGTACTTC | CASSQQTGTYEQYF
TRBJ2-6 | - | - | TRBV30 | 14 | TGTGCCTGGAGTCTGGCGTTGGGGGCCAACGTCCTGACTTTC | CAWSLALGANVLTF
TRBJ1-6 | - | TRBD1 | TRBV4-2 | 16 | TGTGCCAGCAGCCGCGGACAGGGGGCAACCGATTCACCCCTCCACTTT | CASSRGQGATDSPLHF
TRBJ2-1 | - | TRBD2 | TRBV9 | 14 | TGTGCCAGCAGCGTAGCCGGGGGAGGGAATGAGCAGTTCTTC | CASSVAGGGNEQFF
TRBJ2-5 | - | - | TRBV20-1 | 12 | TGCAGTGCTAAGGGGACACAAGAGACCCAGTACTTC | CSAKGTQETQYF
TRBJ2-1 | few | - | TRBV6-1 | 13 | TGTGCCAGCAGTGAAGGGGGTGGGGGACGGGAGTTCTTC | CASSEGGGGREFF
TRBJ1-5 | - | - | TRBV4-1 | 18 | TGCGCCAGCAGCCAAGATCCATCCGGACTAACGAGCAATCAGCCCCAGCATTTT | CASSQDPSGLTSNQPQHF
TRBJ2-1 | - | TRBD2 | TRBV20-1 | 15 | TGCAGTGCTAGAAAGAGCGGGGGGCTCTACAATGAGCAGTTCTTC | CSARKSGGLYNEQFF
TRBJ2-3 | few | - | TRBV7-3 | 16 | TGTGCCAGCAGCTTAGATGGAATCGCGGATAGGGATACGCAGTATTTT | CASSLDGIADRDTQYF
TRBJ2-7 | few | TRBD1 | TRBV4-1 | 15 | TGCGCCAGCAGCAAAGATTGGGACAGGGTAGCCGAGCAGTACTTC | CASSKDWDRVAEQYF
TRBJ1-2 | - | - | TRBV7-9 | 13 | TGTGCCAGCGGCTTAGAGAACAGGGATGGCTACACCTTC | CASGLENRDGYTF
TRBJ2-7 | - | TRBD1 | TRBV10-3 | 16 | TGTGCCATCAGTGGTTCGAACAGGGGGTTTGACAATGAGCAGTACTTC | CAISGSNRGFDNEQYF
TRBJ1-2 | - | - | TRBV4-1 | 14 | TGCGCCAGCAGCCAAGGTATCAGGACAAGTGGCTACACCTTC | CASSQGIRTSGYTF
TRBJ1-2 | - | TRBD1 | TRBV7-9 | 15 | TGTGCCAGCAGCTTACTGGTCCAGGGGGCATCGGGCTACACCTTC | CASSLLVQGASGYTF
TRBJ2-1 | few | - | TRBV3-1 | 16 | TGTGCCAGCAGCCAAGCTTTGAGTGGGGCCCGGAATGAGCAGTTCTTC | CASSQALSGARNEQFF
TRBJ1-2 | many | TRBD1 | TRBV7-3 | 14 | TGTGCCAGCAGTTTCGGGACAGGGGGCGATGGCTACACCTTC | CASSFGTGGDGYTF
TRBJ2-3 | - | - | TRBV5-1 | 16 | TGCGCCAGCAGCCCCGGGGCTAGAGCAGACACAGATACGCAGTATTTT | CASSPGARADTDTQYF
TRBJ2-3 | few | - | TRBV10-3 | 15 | TGTGCCATCAGTGGGAGATCTGAAAACACAGATACGCAGTATTTT | CAISGRSENTDTQYF